This TCR beta chain was captured by sequencing in a study of blood T cell repertoires in COVID-19. Study-wide context: Samples came from the United States, Italy and Spain, spanning acute and convalescent COVID-19. The analysed material was cDNA or gDNA that came from T cells, B-cell-depleted T cells, or PBMCs.

This CDR3 contains 14 residues. Germline V gene data show CDR1 as SGHTA and CDR2 as FQGTGA. Trimming at V came to 6 bases and at J to 7 bases, leaving 8 bases not matched to a gene. This clone was observed a few times. The protocol was immunoSEQ multiplex PCR, while the TCRdb copy is restricted to in-frame clones and leaves out a portion. The table records under 8,000 clones, around 84% of them present only once. The sequence came from a human donor with active COVID-19. The donor label of this sample is uncertain. The chain links TRBV7-3 to TRBJ2-2, with 7 bases identical to TRBD2. The specimen was peripheral blood. Here the CDR3 reads CASRKGLEGGELFF. CDR3 coding DNA: TGTGCCAGCAGGAAAGGACTAGAGGGCGGGGAGCTGTTTTTT.